This TCR beta chain was sequenced for a study of blood T cell repertoires in COVID-19. The CDR3 length is 13 residues. V shed 5 bases and J shed 7 bases, with 11 bases lying between them. Germline V CDR1 and CDR2: SEHNR, FQNEAQ (reference sequence). Original methodology: Amplified reference gene primers provided the basis for estimating nucleated cell counts. The protocol was immunoSEQ multiplex PCR, while the TCRdb copy is restricted to in-frame clones and leaves out a portion. V and J calls and clone size follow that table, whereas D and trimming were derived from the DNA. The table includes 300,000 to 450,000 clones, around 87% detected once.

The TCR originated in a woman aged 55-69 years with COVID-19, enrolled during active disease. Material for sequencing was peripheral blood. The gene calls are TRBV7-9 and TRBJ2-2; D perhaps matches TRBD2 (5 bases). CDR3 amino acids: CASSLVGVGELFF. Here the CDR3 DNA reads TGTGCCAGCAGCCTAGTCGGGGTCGGGGAGCTGTTTTTT.